This TCR beta chain is from a study of T-cell reconstitution after alpha-beta-depleted transplantation in children. A library of TCRbeta sequences, prepared with unique molecular identifiers, was generated. One entry per CDR3 protein results from TCRdb running MiXCR on the PCR reads. Of more than 550,000 distinct CDR3 sequences detected, about 10% appear once; the ten largest clones hold less than 5%. Germline CDR1 is SNHLY and CDR2 is FYNNEI. Unmatched junction bases numbered 6, after V lost 6 bases and J lost 10 bases. This CDR3 comprises 14 residues. This clonotype was obtained from a human donor who donated a stem cell graft to a child with acute myeloid leukemia. The chain is built from TRBV2 and TRBJ2-1; 13 nucleotides align to TRBD2. The sequences come from PBMCs from the stem cell graft donor, collected from the stem cell graft. CDR3 sequence: CASRGTSGVGEQFF. As DNA, the CDR3 is TGTGCCAGCAGGGGGACTAGCGGGGTGGGGGAGCAGTTCTTC.